This entry is about one T cell receptor (beta chain). Its antigen is undetermined. These data are taken from a study of graft-versus-host responses after intestinal transplantation. Whole-study context: Each patient got anti-thymocyte globulin induction, then tacrolimus and steroids for around 3 years. General observations from the study: Some patients had graft-donor T cell macrochimerism. In their allografts, the ratios of graft-versus-host to host-versus-graft T cell clones were high.

Clones were read by immunoSEQ multiplex PCR, and TCRdb kept only the in-frame ones, dropping some. The repertoire holds 84,000 or so clones, with about 93% as singletons. This CDR3 comprises 17 residues. Germline V gene lookup returns CDR1 MGHRA and CDR2 YSYEKL. Trimming cost V 0 bases and J 2 bases, with 14 bases left between them. This sequence joins TRBV4-1 and TRBJ1-5; perhaps TRBD1 as D (6 bases). Sequenced material: unstimulated CD8+ T cells sorted from spleen or lymph node cells, taken before transplant. The clonotype was recovered from a human donor who was the organ donor for an intestinal transplant. The CDR3 reads CASSQEGGGGGNQPQHF. CDR3 in DNA: TGCGCCAGCAGCCAAGAAGGCGGGGGCGGAGGCAATCAGCCCCAGCATTTT.